This TCR beta chain was observed in a study of blood T cell repertoires in COVID-19. The CDR3 is 11 amino acids. Germline CDR1 and CDR2: MNHNS and SASEGT. The V end lost 2 bases, the J end lost 11 bases, and 9 bases lay between the germline ends. The data were produced by immunoSEQ multiplex PCR, yet TCRdb's version contains in-frame clones alone and is incomplete. The sample records fewer than 250,000 clones, approximately 90% being singletons. The V call is TRBV6-1, the J call TRBJ1-1, with a tentative D call TRBD1 (6 bases). The source material was peripheral blood. The sequence came from a man between 65 and 85 years old with acute or convalescent COVID-19. The DNA for the CDR3 is TGTGCCAGCAGTGAATCAGGGGAGGCTTTCTTT. Translating gives CASSESGEAFF.